Detailed here is one T cell receptor (beta chain). This specimen comes from a study of T cell responses to AZD1222 COVID-19 vaccine. The CDR3 consists of 13 residues. From germline, CDR1 is SEHNR and CDR2 FQNEAQ (reference sequence). V lost 5 bases and J lost 14; bases outside the gene matches: 8. Sequencing used immunoSEQ multiplex PCR; TCRdb keeps in-frame clones, though not all of them. Counted here are around 100,000 clones, around 87% occurring once; the ten biggest clones make up 15%. This clonotype originated in an adult in good health. Sequenced material: peripheral blood, taken on day 0 of AZD1222 vaccination. The chain joins TRBV7-9 to TRBJ2-1, with 11 bases lining up with TRBD2. CDR3 region: CASSPGTSGRKFF. CDR3 in DNA: TGTGCCAGCAGCCCCGGGACTAGCGGCCGGAAGTTCTTC.